The following is a T cell receptor beta chain sequence with its context. The antigen is unknown. This sample also contains other DNA sequences that code for the same CDR3. This record belongs to a study of shared clonotypes between healthy human individuals. The study's findings and limits: Sequencing depth was predicted to influence how clonotypes are shared among donors.

Trimming took 7 bases from V and 2 from J, leaving 11 bases between them. Germline V gene data show CDR1 as SEHNR and CDR2 as FQNEAQ (reference sequence). The CDR3 consists of 14 residues. Using immunoSEQ multiplex PCR, the repertoire was profiled, and TCRdb retains in-frame clones only, with some absent. The data hold around 2,100,000 clones, with approximately 94% observed a single time. Positively selected for CCR7, the CD45RO-negative cells used as naive CD8 cells excluded terminally differentiated effector memory CD45RA+ cells. V usage is TRBV7-9 and J usage is TRBJ2-2; D gene ambiguous. The clonotype originates from a man aged 18 to 30 in good health. The sequenced material came from naive CD8+ T cells sorted from blood. CDR3 region: CASTAGANTGELFF. CDR3 in DNA: TGTGCCAGCACCGCAGGTGCTAACACCGGGGAGCTGTTTTTT.